The rows below give T cell receptor beta chains drawn from one sample of a study of shared clonotypes between healthy human individuals. Here immunoSEQ multiplex PCR was the method, and the copy in TCRdb shows in-frame clones only, minus some. The repertoire has fewer than 850,000 clones, approximately 97% of them found once; the top ten carry 0.2% to 0.25%. Sequenced material: naive CD8+ T cells sorted from blood. All receptors derive from a man under 40 in good health. Both conserved end residues are part of each CDR3. D genes are given only for firm matches. Clone size is shown for a subset of rows, as once, few, many or a class of expanded clone.

NA | NA | TRBJ2-7 | TRBV14 | CASSQDLHEQYF | TGTGCCAGCAGCCAAGATTTGCACGAGCAGTACTTC
NA | NA | TRBJ2-3 | TRBV28 | CASSLGGDSVTDTQYF | TGTGCCAGCAGTTTAGGAGGGGACTCAGTGACAGATACGCAGTATTTT
NA | NA | TRBJ2-2 | TRBV25-1 | CASSVPPTGELFF | TGTGCCAGCAGTGTCCCGCCCACCGGGGAGCTGTTTTTT
NA | TRBD2 | TRBJ2-7 | TRBV7-2 | CASSPTGLAAYEQYF | TGTGCCAGCAGCCCTACGGGACTAGCGGCCTACGAGCAGTACTTC
NA | NA | TRBJ1-5 | TRBV5-1 | CASSLGGGQPQHF | TGCGCCAGCAGCTTGGGCGGAGGTCAGCCCCAGCATTTT
NA | TRBD2 | TRBJ2-3 | TRBV6-6 | CASIAGAGTDTQYF | TGTGCCAGCATCGCGGGAGCCGGGACAGATACGCAGTATTTT
NA | NA | TRBJ2-1 | TRBV7-6 | CASSLGFANEQFF | TGTGCCAGCAGCCTGGGATTCGCTAATGAGCAGTTCTTC
NA | NA | TRBJ2-1 | TRBV15 | CATRSTGEQFF | TGTGCCACCAGGTCAACAGGTGAGCAGTTCTTC
NA | NA | TRBJ2-2 | TRBV13 | CASSLEVGGTGELFF | TGTGCCAGCAGCTTAGAGGTCGGCGGGACCGGGGAGCTGTTTTTT
NA | TRBD2 | TRBJ2-7 | TRBV7-8 | CASSGWTSGNYEQYF | TGTGCCAGCAGCGGGTGGACTAGCGGGAACTACGAGCAGTACTTC
NA | NA | TRBJ2-7 | TRBV5-1 | CASSSGATSSYEQYF | TGCGCCAGCAGCTCAGGGGCTACTAGCTCCTACGAGCAGTACTTC
NA | TRBD2 | TRBJ2-7 | TRBV2 | CASSGSLREGNYEQYF | TGTGCCAGCAGTGGTTCGCTGCGGGAGGGAAACTACGAGCAGTACTTC
NA | NA | TRBJ2-5 | TRBV5-1 | CASTVSAGPQETQYF | TGCGCCAGCACGGTAAGCGCCGGGCCACAAGAGACCCAGTACTTC
NA | NA | TRBJ2-5 | TRBV28 | CASRGGLAAETQYF | TGTGCCAGCAGGGGGGGTCTAGCTGCTGAGACCCAGTACTTC
NA | TRBD1 | TRBJ2-1 | TRBV7-9 | CASSLRGHEQFF | TGTGCCAGCAGCTTGAGGGGGCATGAGCAGTTCTTC
NA | TRBD2 | TRBJ2-7 | TRBV6-1 | CASSEAPASGPSYEQYF | TGTGCCAGCAGTGAAGCGCCGGCTAGCGGGCCTTCCTACGAGCAGTACTTC
NA | NA | TRBJ2-5 | TRBV4-1 | CASSQSLGQTQYF | TGCGCCAGCAGCCAGTCCCTCGGGCAGACCCAGTACTTC
NA | TRBD1 | TRBJ1-1 | TRBV9 | CASSSTQGTEAFF | TGTGCCAGCAGCTCCACACAGGGGACTGAAGCTTTCTTT
NA | TRBD2 | TRBJ2-7 | TRBV4-3 | CASSQSAASGRHEQYF | TGCGCCAGCAGCCAGTCCGCGGCCAGCGGGAGGCACGAGCAGTACTTC
once | NA | TRBJ2-1 | TRBV29-1 | CSVTGFERASYNEQFF | TGCAGCGTCACCGGGTTCGAGAGGGCCTCTTACAATGAGCAGTTCTTC
NA | NA | TRBJ2-7 | TRBV6-5 | CASRGTGYEQYF | TGTGCCAGCAGAGGGACGGGCTACGAGCAGTACTTC
NA | NA | TRBJ2-5 | TRBV28 | CASSEGGETQYF | TGTGCCAGCAGTGAAGGGGGGGAGACCCAGTACTTC
NA | NA | TRBJ2-7 | TRBV19 | CASSTSNTYEQYF | TGTGCCAGTAGTACGTCGAATACCTACGAGCAGTACTTC
NA | NA | TRBJ2-7 | TRBV28 | CASSRQYYEQYF | TGTGCCAGCAGTAGACAGTACTACGAGCAGTACTTC
NA | TRBD2 | TRBJ2-7 | TRBV11-2 | CASSPRLAGGREQYF | TGTGCCAGCAGCCCTAGACTAGCGGGAGGACGGGAGCAGTACTTC
NA | NA | TRBJ1-2 | TRBV28 | CASSYRGANYGYTF | TGTGCCAGCAGTTACCGGGGCGCTAACTATGGCTACACCTTC